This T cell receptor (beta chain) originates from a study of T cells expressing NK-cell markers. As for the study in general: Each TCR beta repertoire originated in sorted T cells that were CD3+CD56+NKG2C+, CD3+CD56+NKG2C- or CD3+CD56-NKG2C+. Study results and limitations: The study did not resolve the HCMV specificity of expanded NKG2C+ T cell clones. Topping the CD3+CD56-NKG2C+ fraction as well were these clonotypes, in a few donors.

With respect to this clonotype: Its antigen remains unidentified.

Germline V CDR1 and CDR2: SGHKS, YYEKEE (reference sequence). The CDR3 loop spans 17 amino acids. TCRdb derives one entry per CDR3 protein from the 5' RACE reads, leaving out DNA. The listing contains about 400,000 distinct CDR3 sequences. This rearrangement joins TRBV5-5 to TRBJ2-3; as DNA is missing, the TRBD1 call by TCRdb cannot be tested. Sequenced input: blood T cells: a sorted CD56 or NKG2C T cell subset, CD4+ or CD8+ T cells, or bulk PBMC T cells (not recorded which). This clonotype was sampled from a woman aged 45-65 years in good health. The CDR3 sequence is CASSWGPRGAYTDTQYF.